Listed below are T cell receptor beta chains from one sample, sequenced in a study of T cell responses to AZD1222 COVID-19 vaccine. TCRdb's table, derived via immunoSEQ multiplex PCR, lists solely in-frame clones and lacks some. The profile shows 95,000 to 110,000 clones, about 87% of them singletons. Sample: peripheral blood, taken on day 0 of AZD1222 vaccination. Every receptor here comes from an adult in good health. The CDR3 runs from the conserved cysteine through the conserved F or W. Each record gives: D gene, J gene, clone size, V gene, CDR3 protein, CDR3 DNA. The D gene is left open where the match is weak. Size is omitted from some rows. Given values are once, few, many or a class for expanded clones.

D: .
J: TRBJ1-3
size: .
V: TRBV29-1
CDR3: CSAGGLSGNTIYF
DNA: TGCAGCGCGGGGGGACTCTCTGGAAACACCATATATTTT

D: TRBD1
J: TRBJ2-7
size: .
V: TRBV5-5
CDR3: CASRYTPGQGYEQYF
DNA: TGTGCCAGCAGATATACACCGGGACAGGGTTACGAGCAGTACTTC

D: TRBD2
J: TRBJ2-5
size: .
V: TRBV27
CDR3: CASSSPSGRGETQYF
DNA: TGTGCCAGCAGCTCCCCTAGCGGAAGAGGGGAGACCCAGTACTTC

D: TRBD1
J: TRBJ2-7
size: .
V: TRBV28
CDR3: CASGHRDRVSYEQYF
DNA: TGTGCCAGCGGTCACAGGGACAGAGTCTCCTACGAGCAGTACTTC

D: .
J: TRBJ2-7
size: .
V: TRBV30
CDR3: CAWSVIGHNSYEQYF
DNA: TGTGCCTGGAGTGTAATAGGACACAACTCCTACGAGCAGTACTTC

D: .
J: TRBJ2-3
size: .
V: TRBV24-1
CDR3: CATTSAAGTDTQYF
DNA: TGTGCCACCACGTCGGCAGCGGGCACAGATACGCAGTATTTT

D: .
J: TRBJ1-6
size: .
V: TRBV28
CDR3: CASSLFAGENSPLHF
DNA: TGTGCCAGCAGTTTATTTGCAGGGGAGAATTCACCCCTCCACTTT

D: TRBD2
J: TRBJ2-1
size: .
V: TRBV13
CDR3: CASSFDETSGTEQFF
DNA: TGTGCCAGCAGCTTCGACGAGACTAGCGGGACCGAGCAGTTCTTC

D: .
J: TRBJ1-5
size: once
V: TRBV6-1
CDR3: CASSEPGRGQPQHF
DNA: TGTGCCAGCAGTGAACCCGGACGGGGTCAGCCCCAGCATTTT

D: TRBD1
J: TRBJ1-1
size: .
V: TRBV7-6
CDR3: CASSGRTGTNTEAFF
DNA: TGTGCCAGCAGCGGGCGGACAGGGACGAACACTGAAGCTTTCTTT

D: .
J: TRBJ1-2
size: once
V: TRBV9
CDR3: CASSVTAYGYTF
DNA: TGTGCCAGCAGCGTGACAGCATATGGCTACACCTTC

D: .
J: TRBJ2-2
size: .
V: TRBV5-4
CDR3: CASSPPKGAGNTGELFF
DNA: TGTGCCAGCAGCCCGCCGAAGGGCGCAGGGAACACCGGGGAGCTGTTTTTT

D: .
J: TRBJ2-1
size: .
V: TRBV19
CDR3: CASRAPGSPSYNEQFF
DNA: TGTGCCAGTAGAGCCCCCGGGAGCCCCTCCTACAATGAGCAGTTCTTC

D: TRBD2
J: TRBJ2-1
size: .
V: TRBV13
CDR3: CASSPGTSLFGRGNEQFF
DNA: TGTGCCAGCAGCCCCGGGACTAGCCTATTTGGGCGCGGTAATGAGCAGTTCTTC

D: .
J: TRBJ2-5
size: .
V: TRBV19
CDR3: CASSIARTQETQYF
DNA: TGTGCCAGTAGTATAGCCCGGACACAAGAGACCCAGTACTTC

D: .
J: TRBJ1-1
size: .
V: TRBV12-3/TRBV12-4
CDR3: CASSLIGGTEAFF
DNA: TGTGCCAGCAGTTTGATAGGGGGCACTGAAGCTTTCTTT

D: .
J: TRBJ2-3
size: .
V: TRBV6-5
CDR3: CASSAGSTDTQYF
DNA: TGTGCCAGCAGCGCAGGGAGCACAGATACGCAGTATTTT

D: TRBD2
J: TRBJ2-2
size: .
V: TRBV5-1
CDR3: CASTWTSGSTGELFF
DNA: TGCGCCAGCACGTGGACCAGCGGGAGCACCGGGGAGCTGTTTTTT

D: TRBD2
J: TRBJ2-7
size: once
V: TRBV4-3
CDR3: CASSQAGTSKSHEQYF
DNA: TGCGCCAGCAGCCAGGCCGGGACTAGCAAGTCACACGAGCAGTACTTC

D: TRBD1
J: TRBJ2-2
size: .
V: TRBV11-2
CDR3: CASSLVLQGTGELFF
DNA: TGTGCCAGCAGCTTAGTTCTACAGGGGACCGGGGAGCTGTTTTTT

D: .
J: TRBJ1-2
size: .
V: TRBV12-3/TRBV12-4
CDR3: CASSFDSKVF
DNA: TGTGCCAGCAGTTTCGATTCTAAGGTCTTC

D: .
J: TRBJ2-7
size: .
V: TRBV6-5
CDR3: CASTDLRGYEQYF
DNA: TGTGCCAGCACCGACCTAAGGGGTTACGAGCAGTACTTC

D: .
J: TRBJ2-1
size: once
V: TRBV6-2/TRBV6-3
CDR3: CASSLMDTYNEQFF
DNA: TGTGCCAGCAGTCTCATGGACACGTACAATGAGCAGTTCTTC

D: .
J: TRBJ1-6
size: .
V: TRBV3-1/TRBV3-2
CDR3: CASSHQIPYNSPLHF
DNA: TGTGCCAGCAGCCATCAGATTCCCTATAATTCACCCCTCCACTTT

D: .
J: TRBJ2-5
size: .
V: TRBV25-1
CDR3: CASSESVLRETQYF
DNA: TGTGCCAGCAGTGAATCGGTCCTACGAGAGACCCAGTACTTC

D: .
J: TRBJ2-1
size: .
V: TRBV12-3/TRBV12-4
CDR3: CASSFSASNEQFF
DNA: TGTGCCAGCAGTTTCAGCGCCTCCAATGAGCAGTTCTTC

D: TRBD1
J: TRBJ2-7
size: .
V: TRBV25-1
CDR3: CASSGRQGYYEQYF
DNA: TGTGCCAGCAGTGGACGACAGGGGTACTACGAGCAGTACTTC

D: .
J: TRBJ2-6
size: .
V: TRBV5-1
CDR3: CASSLEFSGSGANVLTF
DNA: TGCGCCAGCAGCTTGGAATTCTCCGGCTCTGGGGCCAACGTCCTGACTTTC

D: TRBD1
J: TRBJ1-1
size: .
V: TRBV28
CDR3: CASSQGGRRAFF
DNA: TGTGCCAGCAGCCAGGGGGGGCGCAGAGCTTTCTTT

D: TRBD1
J: TRBJ2-3
size: .
V: TRBV12-3/TRBV12-4
CDR3: CASRRTGTETQYF
DNA: TGTGCCAGCAGGAGAACCGGGACAGAGACGCAGTATTTT

D: TRBD2
J: TRBJ2-1
size: .
V: TRBV28
CDR3: CASSPASGSYNEQFF
DNA: TGTGCCAGCAGTCCCGCTAGCGGAAGTTACAATGAGCAGTTCTTC

D: .
J: TRBJ1-2
size: .
V: TRBV3-1/TRBV3-2
CDR3: CASSRQGGESGYTF
DNA: TGTGCCAGCAGCCGCCAAGGGGGGGAATCTGGCTACACCTTC

D: .
J: TRBJ1-6
size: few
V: TRBV6-5
CDR3: CASSPLVSNMALHF
DNA: TGTGCCAGCAGCCCCTTGGTTTCCAACATGGCCCTCCACTTT

D: .
J: TRBJ1-1
size: .
V: TRBV10-3
CDR3: CAISDSYGQSTEAFF
DNA: TGTGCCATCAGTGACTCTTACGGACAGAGCACTGAAGCTTTCTTT

D: TRBD1
J: TRBJ1-5
size: once
V: TRBV6-2/TRBV6-3
CDR3: CASSNGQGQPQHF
DNA: TGTGCCAGCAGTAACGGACAGGGTCAGCCCCAGCATTTT

D: .
J: TRBJ2-7
size: .
V: TRBV7-9
CDR3: CASSLPLGRGYEQYF
DNA: TGTGCCAGCAGCTTACCCCTGGGCAGGGGCTACGAGCAGTACTTC

D: .
J: TRBJ2-5
size: .
V: TRBV3-1/TRBV3-2
CDR3: CASRAPGETQYF
DNA: TGTGCCAGCAGAGCCCCTGGGGAGACCCAGTACTTC

D: .
J: TRBJ2-3
size: .
V: TRBV7-2
CDR3: CASSLVVGAADTQYF
DNA: TGTGCCAGCAGCTTAGTAGTTGGTGCCGCAGATACGCAGTATTTT

D: .
J: TRBJ1-3
size: .
V: TRBV18
CDR3: CASSAAGVSSGNTIYF
DNA: TGTGCCAGCTCAGCTGCAGGGGTCAGCTCTGGAAACACCATATATTTT

D: .
J: TRBJ1-5
size: .
V: TRBV5-8
CDR3: CASSWGMDQPQHF
DNA: TGTGCCAGCAGCTGGGGGATGGATCAGCCCCAGCATTTT

D: .
J: TRBJ2-1
size: .
V: TRBV2
CDR3: CASSGLGTEQFF
DNA: TGTGCCAGCAGTGGGTTAGGGACTGAGCAGTTCTTC

D: .
J: TRBJ2-5
size: .
V: TRBV3-1/TRBV3-2
CDR3: CASRYLRQTQYF
DNA: TGTGCCAGCAGATACCTTAGGCAGACCCAGTACTTC

D: .
J: TRBJ1-2
size: .
V: TRBV18
CDR3: CASSPEVGYGYTF
DNA: TGTGCCAGCTCACCAGAAGTGGGCTATGGCTACACCTTC

D: .
J: TRBJ2-7
size: .
V: TRBV3-1/TRBV3-2
CDR3: CASSQGYEVSSYEQYF
DNA: TGTGCCAGCAGCCAAGGATACGAAGTTAGCTCCTACGAGCAGTACTTC